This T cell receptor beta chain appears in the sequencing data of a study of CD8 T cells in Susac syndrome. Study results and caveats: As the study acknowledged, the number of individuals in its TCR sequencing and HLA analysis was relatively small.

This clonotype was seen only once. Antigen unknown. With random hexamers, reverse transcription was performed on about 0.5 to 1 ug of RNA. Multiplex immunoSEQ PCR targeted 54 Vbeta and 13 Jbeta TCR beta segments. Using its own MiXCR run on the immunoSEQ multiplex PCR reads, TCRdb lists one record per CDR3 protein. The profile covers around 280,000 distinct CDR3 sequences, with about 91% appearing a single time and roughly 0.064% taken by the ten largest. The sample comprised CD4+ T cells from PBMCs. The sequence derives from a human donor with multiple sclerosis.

DNA for the CDR3: TGTGCCAGCAGTCGACTAGCGGGGACCCGCACAGATACGCAGTATTTT. Its protein product is CASSRLAGTRTDTQYF. The chain is built from TRBV2 and TRBJ2-3, with 11 bases aligning to TRBD2. V gave up 5 bases and J gave up 1 base; unmatched junction bases: 5. CDR1 SNHLY and CDR2 FYNNEI come from the germline V gene. The CDR3 is 16 residues long.